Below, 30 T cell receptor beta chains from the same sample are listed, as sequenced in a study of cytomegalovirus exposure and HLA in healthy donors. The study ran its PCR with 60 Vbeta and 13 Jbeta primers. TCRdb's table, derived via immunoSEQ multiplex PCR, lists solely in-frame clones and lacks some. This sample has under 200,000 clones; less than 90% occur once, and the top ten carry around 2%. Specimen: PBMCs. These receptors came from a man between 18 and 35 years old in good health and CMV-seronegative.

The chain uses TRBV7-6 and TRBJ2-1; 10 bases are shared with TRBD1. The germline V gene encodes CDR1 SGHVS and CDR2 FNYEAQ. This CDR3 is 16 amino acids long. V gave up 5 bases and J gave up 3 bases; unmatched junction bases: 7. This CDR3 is CASSPGTGAFYNEQFF. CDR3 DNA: TGTGCCAGCAGCCCTGGGACAGGGGCATTCTACAATGAGCAGTTCTTC.

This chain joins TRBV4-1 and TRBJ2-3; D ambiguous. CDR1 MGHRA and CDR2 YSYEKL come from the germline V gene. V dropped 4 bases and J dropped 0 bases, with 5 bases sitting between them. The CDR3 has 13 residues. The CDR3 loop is CASSPPSTDTQYF. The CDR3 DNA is TGCGCCAGCAGCCCCCCTAGCACAGATACGCAGTATTTT.

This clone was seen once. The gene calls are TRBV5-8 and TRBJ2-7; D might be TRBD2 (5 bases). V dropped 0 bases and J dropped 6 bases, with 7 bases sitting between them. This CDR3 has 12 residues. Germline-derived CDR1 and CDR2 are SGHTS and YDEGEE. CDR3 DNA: TGTGCCAGCAGCTTGGTTCGGGGCGAGCAGTACTTC. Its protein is CASSLVRGEQYF.

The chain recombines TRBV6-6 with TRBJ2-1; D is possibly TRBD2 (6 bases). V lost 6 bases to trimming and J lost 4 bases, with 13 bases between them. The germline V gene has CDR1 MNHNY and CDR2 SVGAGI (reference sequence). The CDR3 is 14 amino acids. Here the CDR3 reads CASSQGRGYNEQFF. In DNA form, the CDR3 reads TGTGCCAGCAGCCAGGGCCGGGGGTACAATGAGCAGTTCTTC.

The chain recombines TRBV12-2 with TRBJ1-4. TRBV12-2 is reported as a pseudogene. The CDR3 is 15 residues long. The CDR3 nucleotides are TGTGCAAGTCGCGGGTCGGCGGGGGCGGGTGAAAAACTGTTTTTT. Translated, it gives CASRGSAGAGEKLFF.

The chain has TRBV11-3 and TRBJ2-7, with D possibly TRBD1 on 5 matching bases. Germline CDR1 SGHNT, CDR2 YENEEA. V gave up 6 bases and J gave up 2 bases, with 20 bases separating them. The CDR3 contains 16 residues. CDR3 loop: CASRDFGNGHPYEQYF. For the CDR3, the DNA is TGTGCCAGCAGAGATTTTGGGAACGGACATCCCTACGAGCAGTACTTC.

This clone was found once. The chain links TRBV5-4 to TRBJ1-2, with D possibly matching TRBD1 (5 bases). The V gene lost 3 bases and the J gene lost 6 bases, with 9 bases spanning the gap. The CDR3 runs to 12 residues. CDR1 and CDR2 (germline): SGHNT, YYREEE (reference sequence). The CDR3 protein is CASSSTGDGYTF. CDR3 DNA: TGTGCCAGCAGCTCCACGGGGGATGGCTACACCTTC.

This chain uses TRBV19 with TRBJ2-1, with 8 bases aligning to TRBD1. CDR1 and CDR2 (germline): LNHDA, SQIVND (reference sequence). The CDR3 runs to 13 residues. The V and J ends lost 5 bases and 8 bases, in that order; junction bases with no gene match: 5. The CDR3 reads CASSDRGGDEQFF. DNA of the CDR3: TGTGCCAGTAGTGACAGGGGCGGAGATGAGCAGTTCTTC.

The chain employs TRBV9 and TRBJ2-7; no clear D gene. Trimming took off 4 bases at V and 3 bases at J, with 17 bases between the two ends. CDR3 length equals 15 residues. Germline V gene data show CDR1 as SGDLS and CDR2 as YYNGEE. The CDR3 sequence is CASSPRGDPDYEQYF. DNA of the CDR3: TGTGCCAGCAGCCCTAGAGGAGACCCGGACTACGAGCAGTACTTC.

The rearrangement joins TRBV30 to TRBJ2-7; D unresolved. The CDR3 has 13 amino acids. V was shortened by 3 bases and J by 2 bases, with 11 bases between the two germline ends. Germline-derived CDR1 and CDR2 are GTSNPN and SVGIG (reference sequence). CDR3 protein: CAWSVKGAYEQYF. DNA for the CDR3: TGTGCCTGGAGCGTAAAAGGAGCCTACGAGCAGTACTTC.

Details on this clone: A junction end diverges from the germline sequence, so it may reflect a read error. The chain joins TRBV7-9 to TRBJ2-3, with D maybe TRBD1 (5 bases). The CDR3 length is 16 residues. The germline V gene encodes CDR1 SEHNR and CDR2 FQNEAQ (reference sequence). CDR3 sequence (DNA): TGTTCCAGCAGCTTAATGATGGCAGGGTGGACAGATACGCAGTATTTT. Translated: CSSSLMMAGWTDTQYF.

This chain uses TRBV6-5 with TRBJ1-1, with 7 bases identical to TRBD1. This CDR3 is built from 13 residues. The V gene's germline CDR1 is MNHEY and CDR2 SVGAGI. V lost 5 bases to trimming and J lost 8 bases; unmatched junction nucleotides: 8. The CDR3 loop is CASSQIRGQEAFF. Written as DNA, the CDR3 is TGTGCCAGCAGTCAAATCCGGGGACAGGAAGCTTTCTTT.

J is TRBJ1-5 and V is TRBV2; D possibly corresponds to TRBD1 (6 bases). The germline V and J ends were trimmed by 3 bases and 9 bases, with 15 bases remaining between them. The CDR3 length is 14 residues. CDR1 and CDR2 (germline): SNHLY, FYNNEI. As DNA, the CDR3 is TGTGCCAGCAGTGAGGGGGCCTCGGCGGGGCCCCAGCATTTT. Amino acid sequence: CASSEGASAGPQHF.

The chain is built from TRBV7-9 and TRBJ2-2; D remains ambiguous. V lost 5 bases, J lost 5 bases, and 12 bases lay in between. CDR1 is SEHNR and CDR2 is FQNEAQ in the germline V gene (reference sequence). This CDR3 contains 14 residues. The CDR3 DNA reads TGTGCCAGCAGCCACATGATGAATACCGGGGAGCTGTTTTTT. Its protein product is CASSHMMNTGELFF.

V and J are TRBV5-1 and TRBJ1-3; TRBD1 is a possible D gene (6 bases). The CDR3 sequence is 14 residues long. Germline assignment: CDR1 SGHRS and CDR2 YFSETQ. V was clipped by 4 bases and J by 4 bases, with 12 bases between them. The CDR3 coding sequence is TGCGCCAGCAGCCTCGGGACAACCGGAAACACCATATATTTT. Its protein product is CASSLGTTGNTIYF. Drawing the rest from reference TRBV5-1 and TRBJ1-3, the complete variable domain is KAGVTQTPRYLIKTRGQQVTLSCSPISGHRSVSWYQQTPGQGLQFLFEYFSETQRNKGNFPGRFSGRQFSNSRSEMNVSTLELGDSALYLCASSLGTTGNTIYFGEGSWLTVV.

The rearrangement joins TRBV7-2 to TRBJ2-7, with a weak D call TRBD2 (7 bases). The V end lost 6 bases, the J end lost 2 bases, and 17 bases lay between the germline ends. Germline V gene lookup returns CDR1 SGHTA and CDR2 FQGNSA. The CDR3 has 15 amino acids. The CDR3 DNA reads TGTGCCAGCAGTTCGTGGGGGGGGCTGCCCTACGAGCAGTACTTC. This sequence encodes CASSSWGGLPYEQYF.

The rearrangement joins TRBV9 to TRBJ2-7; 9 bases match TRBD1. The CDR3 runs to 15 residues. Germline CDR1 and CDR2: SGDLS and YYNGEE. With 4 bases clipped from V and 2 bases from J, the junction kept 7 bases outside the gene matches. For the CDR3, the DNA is TGTGCCAGCAGCCCATGGGACAGGGAAACCTACGAGCAGTACTTC. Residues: CASSPWDRETYEQYF.

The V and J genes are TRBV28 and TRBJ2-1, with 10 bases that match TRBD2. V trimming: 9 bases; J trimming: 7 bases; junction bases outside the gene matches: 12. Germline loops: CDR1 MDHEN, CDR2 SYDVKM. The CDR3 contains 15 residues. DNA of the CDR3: TGTGCCAGTTACTCCCTAGCGGGGGCCGGTAATGAGCAGTTCTTC. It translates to CASYSLAGAGNEQFF.

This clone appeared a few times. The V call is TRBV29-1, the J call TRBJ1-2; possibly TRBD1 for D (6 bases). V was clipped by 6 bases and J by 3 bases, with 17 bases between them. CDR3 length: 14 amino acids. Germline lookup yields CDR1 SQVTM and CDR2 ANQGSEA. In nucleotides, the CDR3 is TGCAGCGTCGCTGGTGGACAGAGAGACTATGGCTACACCTTC. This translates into CSVAGGQRDYGYTF.

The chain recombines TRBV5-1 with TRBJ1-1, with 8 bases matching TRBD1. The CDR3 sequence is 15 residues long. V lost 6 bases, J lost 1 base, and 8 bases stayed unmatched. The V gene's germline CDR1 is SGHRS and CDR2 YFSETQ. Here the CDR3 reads CASTWGQATNTEAFF. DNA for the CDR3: TGCGCCAGCACCTGGGGACAGGCGACGAACACTGAAGCTTTCTTT.

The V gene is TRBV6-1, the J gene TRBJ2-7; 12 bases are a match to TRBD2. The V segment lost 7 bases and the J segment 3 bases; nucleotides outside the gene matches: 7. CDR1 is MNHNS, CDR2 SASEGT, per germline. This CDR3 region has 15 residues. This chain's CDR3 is CASKRTSGELYEQYF. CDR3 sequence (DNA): TGTGCCAGCAAAAGGACTAGCGGGGAGCTCTACGAGCAGTACTTC.

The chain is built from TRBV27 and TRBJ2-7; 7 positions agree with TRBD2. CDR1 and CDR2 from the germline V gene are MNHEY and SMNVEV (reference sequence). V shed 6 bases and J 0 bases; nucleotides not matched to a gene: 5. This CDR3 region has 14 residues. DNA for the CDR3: TGTGCCAGCAGCGAGGGCGGGGGCTCCTACGAGCAGTACTTC. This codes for CASSEGGGSYEQYF.

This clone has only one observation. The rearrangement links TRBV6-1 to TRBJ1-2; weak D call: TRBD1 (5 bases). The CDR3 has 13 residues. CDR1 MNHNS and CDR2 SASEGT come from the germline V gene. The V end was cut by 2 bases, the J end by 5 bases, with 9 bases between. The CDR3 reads CASSESGGYGYTF. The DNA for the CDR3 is TGTGCCAGCAGTGAAAGCGGGGGTTATGGCTACACCTTC.

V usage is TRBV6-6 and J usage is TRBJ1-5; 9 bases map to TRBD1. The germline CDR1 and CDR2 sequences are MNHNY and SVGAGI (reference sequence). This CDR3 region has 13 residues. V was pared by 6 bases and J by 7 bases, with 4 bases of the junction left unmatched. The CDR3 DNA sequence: TGTGCCAGCAGGGGACAGGGTAACCAGCCCCAGCATTTT. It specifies CASRGQGNQPQHF.

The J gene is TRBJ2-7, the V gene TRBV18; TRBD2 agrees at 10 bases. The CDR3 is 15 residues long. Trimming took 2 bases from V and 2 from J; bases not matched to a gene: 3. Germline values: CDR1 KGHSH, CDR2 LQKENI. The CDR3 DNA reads TGTGCCAGCTCACCAGAAACTAGCGGGACCTACGAGCAGTACTTC. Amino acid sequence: CASSPETSGTYEQYF.

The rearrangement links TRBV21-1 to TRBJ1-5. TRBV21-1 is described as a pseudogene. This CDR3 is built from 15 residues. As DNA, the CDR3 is TGTGCCAGCAGCAAAGACGGTGATAGCAATCAGCCCCAGCATTTT. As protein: CASSKDGDSNQPQHF.

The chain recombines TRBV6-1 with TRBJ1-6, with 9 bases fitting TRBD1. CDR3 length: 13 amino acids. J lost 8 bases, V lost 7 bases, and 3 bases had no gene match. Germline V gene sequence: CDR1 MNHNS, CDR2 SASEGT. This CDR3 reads CASKRDRDSPLHF. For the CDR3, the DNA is TGTGCCAGCAAGAGGGACAGGGATTCACCCCTCCACTTT.

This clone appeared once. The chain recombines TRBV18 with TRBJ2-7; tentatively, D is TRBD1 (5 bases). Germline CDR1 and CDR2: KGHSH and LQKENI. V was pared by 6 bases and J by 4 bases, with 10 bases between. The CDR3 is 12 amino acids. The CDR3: CASSTDIYEQYF. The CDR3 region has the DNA TGTGCCAGCTCCACGGACATTTACGAGCAGTACTTC.

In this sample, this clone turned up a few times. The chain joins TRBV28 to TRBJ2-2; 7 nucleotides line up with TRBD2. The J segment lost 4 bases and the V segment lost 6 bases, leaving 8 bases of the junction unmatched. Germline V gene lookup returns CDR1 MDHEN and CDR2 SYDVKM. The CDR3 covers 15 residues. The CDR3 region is CASSPRGDFTGELFF. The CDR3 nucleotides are TGTGCCAGCAGCCCCCGGGGGGACTTCACCGGGGAGCTGTTTTTT.

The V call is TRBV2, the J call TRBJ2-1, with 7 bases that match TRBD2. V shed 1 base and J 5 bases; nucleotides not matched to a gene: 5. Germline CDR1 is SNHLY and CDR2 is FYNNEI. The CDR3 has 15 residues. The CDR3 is CASSEELALDNEQFF. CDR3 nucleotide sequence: TGTGCCAGCAGTGAAGAACTAGCGCTCGACAATGAGCAGTTCTTC.